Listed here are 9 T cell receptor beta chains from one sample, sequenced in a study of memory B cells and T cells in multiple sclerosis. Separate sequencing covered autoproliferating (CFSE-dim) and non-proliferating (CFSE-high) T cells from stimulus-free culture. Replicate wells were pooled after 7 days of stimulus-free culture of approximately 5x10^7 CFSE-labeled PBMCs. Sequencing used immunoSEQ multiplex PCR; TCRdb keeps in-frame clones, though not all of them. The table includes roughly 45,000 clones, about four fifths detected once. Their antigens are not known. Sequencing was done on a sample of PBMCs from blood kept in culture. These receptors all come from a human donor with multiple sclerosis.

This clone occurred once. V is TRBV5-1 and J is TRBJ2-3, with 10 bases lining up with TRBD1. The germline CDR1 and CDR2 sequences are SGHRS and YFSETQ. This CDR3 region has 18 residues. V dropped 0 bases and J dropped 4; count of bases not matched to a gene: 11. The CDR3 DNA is TGCGCCAGCAGCTTGGGACAGGGGGCGGATGGTAGCGCAGATACGCAGTATTTT. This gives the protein CASSLGQGADGSADTQYF.

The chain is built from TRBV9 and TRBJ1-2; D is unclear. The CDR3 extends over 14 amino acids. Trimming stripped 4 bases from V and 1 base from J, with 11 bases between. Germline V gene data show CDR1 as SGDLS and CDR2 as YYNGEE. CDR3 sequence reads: CASSPAGDNYGYTF. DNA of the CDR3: TGTGCCAGCAGCCCGGCGGGCGATAACTATGGCTACACCTTC. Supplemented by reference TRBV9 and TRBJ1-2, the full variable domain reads DSGVTQTPKHLITATGQRVTLRCSPRSGDLSVYWYQQSLDQGLQFLIQYYNGEERAKGNILERFSAQQFPDLHSELNLSSLELGDSALYFCASSPAGDNYGYTFGSGTRLTVV.

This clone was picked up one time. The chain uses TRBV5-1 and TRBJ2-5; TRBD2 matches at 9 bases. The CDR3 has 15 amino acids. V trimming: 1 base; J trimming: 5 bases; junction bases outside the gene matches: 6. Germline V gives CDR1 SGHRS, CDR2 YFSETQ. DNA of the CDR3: TGCGCCAGCAGCTTGTCAGCGGGGGGTCACGAGACCCAGTACTTC. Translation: CASSLSAGGHETQYF.

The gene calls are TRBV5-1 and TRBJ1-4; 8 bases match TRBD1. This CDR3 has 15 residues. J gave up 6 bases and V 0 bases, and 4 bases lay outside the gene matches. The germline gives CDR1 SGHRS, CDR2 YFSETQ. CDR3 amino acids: CASSLEQGAYEKLFF. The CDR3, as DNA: TGCGCCAGCAGCTTGGAGCAGGGGGCTTATGAAAAACTGTTTTTT.

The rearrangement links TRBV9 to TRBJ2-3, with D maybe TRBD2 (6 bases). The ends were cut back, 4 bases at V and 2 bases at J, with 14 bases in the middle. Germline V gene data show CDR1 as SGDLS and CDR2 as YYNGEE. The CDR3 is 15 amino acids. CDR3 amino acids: CASSPGGDPTDTQYF. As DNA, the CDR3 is TGTGCCAGCAGCCCCGGCGGGGACCCCACAGATACGCAGTATTTT.

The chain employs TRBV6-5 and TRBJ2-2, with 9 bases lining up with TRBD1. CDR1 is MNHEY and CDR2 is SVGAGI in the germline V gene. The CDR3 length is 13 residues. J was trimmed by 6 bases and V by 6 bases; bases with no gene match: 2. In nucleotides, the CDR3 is TGTGCCAGCAGCAGGACAGGGGCCGGGGAGCTGTTTTTT. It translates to CASSRTGAGELFF.

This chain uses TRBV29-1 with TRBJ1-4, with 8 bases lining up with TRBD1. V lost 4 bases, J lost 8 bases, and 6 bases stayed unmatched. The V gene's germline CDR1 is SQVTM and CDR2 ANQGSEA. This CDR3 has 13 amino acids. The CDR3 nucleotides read TGCAGCGTTGCATCAGGGGGCGGCGAAAAACTGTTTTTT. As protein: CSVASGGGEKLFF.

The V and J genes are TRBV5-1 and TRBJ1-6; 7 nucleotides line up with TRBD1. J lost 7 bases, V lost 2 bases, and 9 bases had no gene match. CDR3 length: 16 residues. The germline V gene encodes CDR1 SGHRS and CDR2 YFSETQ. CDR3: CASSLNAGTENSPLHF. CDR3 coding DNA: TGCGCCAGCAGCTTAAACGCCGGGACAGAGAATTCACCCCTCCACTTT.

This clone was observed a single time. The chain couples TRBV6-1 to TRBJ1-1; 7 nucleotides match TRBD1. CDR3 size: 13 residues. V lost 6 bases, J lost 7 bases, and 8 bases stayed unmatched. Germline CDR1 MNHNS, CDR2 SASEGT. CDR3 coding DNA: TGTGCCAGCAGCCTCGGGACAGCCGTTGAAGCTTTCTTT. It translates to CASSLGTAVEAFF.